Reported below is one TCR beta chain. This clone's antigen is unknown. Within one base of it there is no much larger clone, and no base qualities were kept. The time point label on this specimen signifies: blood sample drawn before combined kidney and bone marrow transplant. Thawed PBMCs were FACS-sorted into unstimulated Tregs (CD4+CD25+CD127-), CD4+ non-Tregs (CD4+CD25-), CD4 cells and CD8 cells. Several combined kidney and bone marrow transplant recipients from the ITN036ST trial were included as patients, and samples were available only from these trial subjects. Healthy control blood was processed to PBMCs by Ficoll density gradient and cryopreserved, and patient PBMCs were collected before and after transplant. For TCRbeta CDR3 sequencing, genomic DNA was extracted from sorted cells using the QIAGEN DNeasy Blood and Tissue Kit. High-throughput TCRbeta CDR3 sequencing, including PCR amplification with bias correction and internal controls, was performed commercially through immunoSEQ. For the original study's pipeline: A unique productive TCRbeta sequence was defined by the CDR3 nucleotide sequence when primers matched, and otherwise by the CDR3 amino acid sequence together with the Vbeta and Jbeta genes. To correct sorting error, sequences shared between sorted populations at a frequency ratio of 2:1 or less were removed; the rest were assigned to the higher population. A sequence was defined as donor-reactive if the sequence was expanded at least 5-fold in CFSE-low cells compared with unstimulated cells and had a frequency of at least 0.01% in CFSE-low cells. Jensen-Shannon divergence, calculated on the top 100 TCRbeta sequences ranked by frequency, was used to quantify repertoire divergence. When a sample had multiple sequencing runs, each run was corrected for sorting error separately and the runs were then pooled. TCRdb retrieved this table from immuneACCESS and kept in-frame rearrangements only. Not all clones are present; in checked studies, unresolved V genes account for under half, and no reason is known for the remainder. That table furnishes V, J and clone size, whereas the DNA furnished D and trimming. This sample gives about 69,000 clones in total; roughly nine tenths of them show up just once. The leading ten clones occupy nearly 0.4% of the sample.

This sample stems from a study of Tregs in tolerant kidney transplant recipients (dated 2019 in TCRdb). Turning to the overall study: The transplants used related donors with nonmyeloablative bone marrow transplantation, and mixed chimerism in the human trials was transient. The study applied TCRbeta sequencing to find donor-specific regulatory T cells before combined kidney and bone marrow transplantation and then followed those same cells after transplant.

What the study reported, not specific to this receptor: The most biologically relevant and donor-specific TCRbeta repertoire appeared to be identified by expanding Tregs with activated donor B cells. Because the study included only a small number of patients, the results must be confirmed in larger populations and under other immunosuppression protocols. Donor-specific Treg expansion was found to exceed global Treg expansion in tolerant patients, suggesting antigen-driven rather than nonspecific expansion. Biological reproducibility was not directly addressed, though technical replication error appeared minimal. Because the PCR primers were changed over time for some patients, nucleotide-level comparison could not be performed across the samples from those patients.

Counted from cysteine to phenylalanine, this CDR3 has 14 amino acids. Only the CDR3 DNA stays, 42 bases, in frame from base 1. The germline V gene gives CDR1 as SGHVS and CDR2 as FQNEAQ. V gives up 0 bases and J gives up 1 base, and the segment between their germline ends measures 6 bases. The material sequenced was CD4+ T cells from blood, taken before the transplant. This TCR was recovered from a human donor who received a combined kidney and bone marrow transplant. The chain is assembled from TRBV7-8 and TRBJ1-1; no D gene call is confident. The CDR3 region: CASSLAPGNTEAFF. The DNA reads as follows: TGTGCCAGCAGCTTAGCCCCAGGGAACACTGAAGCTTTCTTT. The CDR3, completed at both ends by the reference TRBV7-8 and TRBJ1-1 genes, gives the full variable domain GAGVSQSPRYKVAKRGQDVALRCDPISGHVSLFWYQQALGQGPEFLTYFQNEAQLDKSGLPSDRFFAERPEGSVSTLKIQRTQQEDSAVYLCASSLAPGNTEAFFGQGTRLTVV.